This T cell receptor (beta chain) was observed in a study of blood T cell repertoires in COVID-19. The overall study: Whether acute or convalescent, the COVID-19 samples came from the United States, Italy and Spain.

Germline lookup yields CDR1 SGHNT and CDR2 YYREEE (reference sequence). With 6 bases clipped from V and 8 bases from J, the junction kept 8 bases outside the gene matches. This CDR3 contains 14 residues. Assay used: immunoSEQ multiplex PCR; TCRdb lists only in-frame clones, some missing. The table shows roughly 42,000 clones, with 70% to 90% occurring only once. This chain links TRBV5-4 with TRBJ1-6; TRBD1 agrees at 7 bases. The TCR sequence derives from a man in his sixties with acute or convalescent COVID-19. Sequencing was performed on peripheral blood. The CDR3 bases are TGTGCCAGCACCACCGGACAGGCGTATTCACCCCTCCACTTT. Translated: CASTTGQAYSPLHF. Variable domain in full (rest from reference TRBV5-4 and TRBJ1-6): ETGVTQSPTHLIKTRGQQVTLRCSSQSGHNTVSWYQQALGQGPQFIFQYYREEENGRGNFPPRFSGLQFPNYSSELNVNALELDDSALYLCASTTGQAYSPLHFGNGTRLTVT.